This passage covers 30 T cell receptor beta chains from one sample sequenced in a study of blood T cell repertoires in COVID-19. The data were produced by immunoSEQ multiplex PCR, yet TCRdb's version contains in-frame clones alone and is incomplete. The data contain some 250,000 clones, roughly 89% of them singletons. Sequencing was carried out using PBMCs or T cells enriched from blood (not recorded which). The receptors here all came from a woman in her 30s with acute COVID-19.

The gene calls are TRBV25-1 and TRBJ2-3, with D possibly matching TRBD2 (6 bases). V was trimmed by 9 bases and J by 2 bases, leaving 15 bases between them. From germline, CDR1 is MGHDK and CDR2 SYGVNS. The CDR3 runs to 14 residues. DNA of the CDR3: TGTGCCAGGGCCCCGGGACTTTTCACAGATACGCAGTATTTT. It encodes CARAPGLFTDTQYF.

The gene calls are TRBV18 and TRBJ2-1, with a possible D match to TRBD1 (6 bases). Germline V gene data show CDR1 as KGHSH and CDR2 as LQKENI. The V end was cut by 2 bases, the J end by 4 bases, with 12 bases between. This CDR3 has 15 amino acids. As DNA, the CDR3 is TGTGCCAGCTCACCAAGGGACACTACTTACAATGAGCAGTTCTTC. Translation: CASSPRDTTYNEQFF.

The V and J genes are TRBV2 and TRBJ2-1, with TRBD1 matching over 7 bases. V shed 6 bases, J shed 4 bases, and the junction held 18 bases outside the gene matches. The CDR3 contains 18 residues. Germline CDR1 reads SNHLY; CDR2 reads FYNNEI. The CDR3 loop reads CASRDRPILGSSYNEQFF. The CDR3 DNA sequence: TGTGCCAGCAGGGACAGGCCCATCTTAGGGTCATCGTACAATGAGCAGTTCTTC.

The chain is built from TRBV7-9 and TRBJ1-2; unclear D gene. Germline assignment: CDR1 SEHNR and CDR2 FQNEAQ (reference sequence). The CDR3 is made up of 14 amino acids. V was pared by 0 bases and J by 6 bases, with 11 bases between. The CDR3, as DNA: TGTGCCAGCAGCTTAGCGGACTCACTGGATGGCTACACCTTC. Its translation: CASSLADSLDGYTF.

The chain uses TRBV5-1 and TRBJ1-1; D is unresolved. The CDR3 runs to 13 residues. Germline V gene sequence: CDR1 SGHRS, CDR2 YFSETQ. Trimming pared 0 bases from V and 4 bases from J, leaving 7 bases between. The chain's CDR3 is CASSLESVTEAFF. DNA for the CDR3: TGCGCCAGCAGCTTGGAGAGCGTCACTGAAGCTTTCTTT.

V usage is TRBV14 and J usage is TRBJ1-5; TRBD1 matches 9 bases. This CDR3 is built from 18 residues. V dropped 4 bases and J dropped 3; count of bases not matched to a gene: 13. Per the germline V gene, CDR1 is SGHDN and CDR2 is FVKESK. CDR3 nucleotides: TGTGCCAGCAGCCGACCCCGGGACAGGGATCCCTTCAATCAGCCCCAGCATTTT. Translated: CASSRPRDRDPFNQPQHF.

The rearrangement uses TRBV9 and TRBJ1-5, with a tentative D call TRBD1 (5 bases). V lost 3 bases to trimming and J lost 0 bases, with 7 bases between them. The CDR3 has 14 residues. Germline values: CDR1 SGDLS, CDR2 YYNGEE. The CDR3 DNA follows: TGTGCCAGCAGCGCCAGGGCTAGCAATCAGCCCCAGCATTTT. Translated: CASSARASNQPQHF.

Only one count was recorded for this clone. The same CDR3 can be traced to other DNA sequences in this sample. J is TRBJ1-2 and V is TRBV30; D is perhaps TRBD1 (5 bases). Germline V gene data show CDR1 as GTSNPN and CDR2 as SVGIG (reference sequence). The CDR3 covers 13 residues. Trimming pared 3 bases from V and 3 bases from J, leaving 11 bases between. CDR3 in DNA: TGTGCCTGGAGGGGTCAGGGTGACTATGGCTACACCTTC. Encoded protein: CAWRGQGDYGYTF.

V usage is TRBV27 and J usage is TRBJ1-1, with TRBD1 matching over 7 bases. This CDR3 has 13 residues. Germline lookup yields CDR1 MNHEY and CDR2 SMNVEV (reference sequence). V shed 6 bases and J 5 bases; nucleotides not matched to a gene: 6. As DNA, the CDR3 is TGTGCCAGCAGGTCACAGGGGAGAACTGAAGCTTTCTTT. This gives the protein CASRSQGRTEAFF.

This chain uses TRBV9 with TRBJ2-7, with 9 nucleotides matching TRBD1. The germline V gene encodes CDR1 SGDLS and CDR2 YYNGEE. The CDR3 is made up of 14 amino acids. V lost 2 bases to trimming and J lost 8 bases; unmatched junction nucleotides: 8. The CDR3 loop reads CASSVGGQGYKQYF. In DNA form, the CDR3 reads TGTGCCAGCAGCGTCGGGGGACAGGGATACAAGCAGTACTTC.

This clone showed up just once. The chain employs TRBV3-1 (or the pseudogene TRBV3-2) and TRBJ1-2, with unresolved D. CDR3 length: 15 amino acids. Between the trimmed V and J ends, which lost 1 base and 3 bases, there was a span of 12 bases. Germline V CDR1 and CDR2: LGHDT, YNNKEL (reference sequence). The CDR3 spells CASSQALARHYGYTF. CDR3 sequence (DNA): TGTGCCAGCAGCCAAGCCCTCGCGCGCCACTATGGCTACACCTTC.

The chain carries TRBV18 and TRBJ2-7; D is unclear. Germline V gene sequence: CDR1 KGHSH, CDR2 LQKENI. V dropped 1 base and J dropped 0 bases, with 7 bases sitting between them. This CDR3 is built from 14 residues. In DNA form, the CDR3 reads TGTGCCAGCTCACCACACTGGAGCTCCTACGAGCAGTACTTC. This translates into CASSPHWSSYEQYF. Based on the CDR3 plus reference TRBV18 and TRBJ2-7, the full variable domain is NAGVMQNPRHLVRRRGQEARLRCSPMKGHSHVYWYRQLPEEGLKFMVYLQKENIIDESGMPKERFSAEFPKEGPSILRIQQVVRGDSAAYFCASSPHWSSYEQYFGPGTRLTVT.

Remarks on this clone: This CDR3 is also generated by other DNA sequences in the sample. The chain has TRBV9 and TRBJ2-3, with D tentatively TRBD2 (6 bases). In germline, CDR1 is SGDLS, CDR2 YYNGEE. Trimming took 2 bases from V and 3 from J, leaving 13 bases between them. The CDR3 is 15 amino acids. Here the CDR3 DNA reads TGTGCCAGCAGCGTGGGACTCGCAGGGACAGATACGCAGTATTTT. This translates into CASSVGLAGTDTQYF.

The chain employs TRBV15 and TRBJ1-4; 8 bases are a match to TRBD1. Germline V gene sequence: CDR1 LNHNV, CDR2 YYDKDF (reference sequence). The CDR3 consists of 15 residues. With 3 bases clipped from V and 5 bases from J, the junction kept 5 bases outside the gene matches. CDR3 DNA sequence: TGTGCCACCAGCAGTAGGGACAGGAGGAATGAAAAACTGTTTTTT. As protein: CATSSRDRRNEKLFF.

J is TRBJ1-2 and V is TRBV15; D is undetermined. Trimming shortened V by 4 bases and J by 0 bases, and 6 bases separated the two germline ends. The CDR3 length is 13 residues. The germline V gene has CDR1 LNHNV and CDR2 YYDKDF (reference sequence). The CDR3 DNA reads TGTGCCACCAGCACTCGGGCTAACTATGGCTACACCTTC. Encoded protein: CATSTRANYGYTF.

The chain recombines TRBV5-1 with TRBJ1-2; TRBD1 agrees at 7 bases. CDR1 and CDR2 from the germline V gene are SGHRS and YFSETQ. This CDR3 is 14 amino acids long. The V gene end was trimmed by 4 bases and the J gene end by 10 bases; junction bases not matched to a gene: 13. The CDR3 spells CASSPSTQGDDYTF. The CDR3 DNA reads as TGCGCCAGCAGCCCCAGTACGCAGGGGGATGACTACACCTTC.

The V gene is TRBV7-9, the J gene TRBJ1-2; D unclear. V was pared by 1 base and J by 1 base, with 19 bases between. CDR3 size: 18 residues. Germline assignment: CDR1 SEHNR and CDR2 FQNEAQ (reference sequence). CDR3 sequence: CASSLGLVQSHHNYGYTF. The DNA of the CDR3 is TGTGCCAGCAGCTTAGGGTTAGTACAGAGTCACCATAACTATGGCTACACCTTC.

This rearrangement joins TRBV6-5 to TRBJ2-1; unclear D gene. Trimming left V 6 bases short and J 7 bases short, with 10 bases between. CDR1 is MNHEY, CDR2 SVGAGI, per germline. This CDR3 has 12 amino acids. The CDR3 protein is CASSRVFNEQFF. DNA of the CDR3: TGTGCCAGCAGCCGTGTGTTTAATGAGCAGTTCTTC.

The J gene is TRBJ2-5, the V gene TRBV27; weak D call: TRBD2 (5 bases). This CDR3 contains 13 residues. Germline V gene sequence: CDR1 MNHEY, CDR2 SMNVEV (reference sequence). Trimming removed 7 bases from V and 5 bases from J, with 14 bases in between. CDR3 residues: CASKRENRETQYF. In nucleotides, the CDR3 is TGTGCCAGCAAAAGGGAGAACCGGGAGACCCAGTACTTC.

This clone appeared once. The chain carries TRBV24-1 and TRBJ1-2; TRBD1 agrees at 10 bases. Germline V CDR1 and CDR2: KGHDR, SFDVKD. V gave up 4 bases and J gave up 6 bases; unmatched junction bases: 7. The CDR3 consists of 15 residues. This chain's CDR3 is CATSDPPDRGHGYTF. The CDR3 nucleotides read TGTGCCACCAGTGACCCGCCCGACAGGGGGCATGGCTACACCTTC.

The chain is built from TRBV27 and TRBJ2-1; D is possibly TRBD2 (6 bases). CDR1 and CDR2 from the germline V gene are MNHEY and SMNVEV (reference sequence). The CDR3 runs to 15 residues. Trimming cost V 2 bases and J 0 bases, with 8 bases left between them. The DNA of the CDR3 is TGTGCCAGCAGTTTAGGGGGGAGCTCCTACAATGAGCAGTTCTTC. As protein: CASSLGGSSYNEQFF.

CDR3 bases: TGTGCCAGCAGCCAGGGACTCGGACATCAGCCCCAGCATTTT. Its translation: CASSQGLGHQPQHF. This chain uses TRBV3-1 (or the pseudogene TRBV3-2) with TRBJ1-5; TRBD1 is a possible D gene (5 bases). V dropped 3 bases and J dropped 5 bases, with 11 bases sitting between them. CDR1 LGHDT and CDR2 YNNKEL come from the germline V gene (reference sequence). This CDR3 spans 14 amino acids.

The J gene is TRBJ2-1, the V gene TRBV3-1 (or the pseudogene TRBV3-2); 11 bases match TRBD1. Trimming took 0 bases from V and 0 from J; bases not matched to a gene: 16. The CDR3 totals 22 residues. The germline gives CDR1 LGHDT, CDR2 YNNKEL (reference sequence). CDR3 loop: CASSQEGLGDRGFVGSYNEQFF. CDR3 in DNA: TGTGCCAGCAGCCAAGAGGGGTTAGGGGACAGGGGGTTCGTCGGCTCCTACAATGAGCAGTTCTTC.

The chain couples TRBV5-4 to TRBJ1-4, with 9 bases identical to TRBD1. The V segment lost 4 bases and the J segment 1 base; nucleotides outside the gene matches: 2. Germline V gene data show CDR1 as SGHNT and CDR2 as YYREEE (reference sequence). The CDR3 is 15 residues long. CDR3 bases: TGTGCCAGCAGCCTGGGACAGGGAACTAATGAAAAACTGTTTTTT. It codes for CASSLGQGTNEKLFF.

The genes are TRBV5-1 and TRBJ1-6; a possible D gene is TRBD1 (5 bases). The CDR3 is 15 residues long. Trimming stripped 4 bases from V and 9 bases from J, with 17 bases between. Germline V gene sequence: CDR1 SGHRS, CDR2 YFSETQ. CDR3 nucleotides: TGCGCCAGCAGCCGGGACTCCCCCAACAGTTCACCCCTCCACTTT. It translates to CASSRDSPNSSPLHF. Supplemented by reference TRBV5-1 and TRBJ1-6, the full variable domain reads KAGVTQTPRYLIKTRGQQVTLSCSPISGHRSVSWYQQTPGQGLQFLFEYFSETQRNKGNFPGRFSGRQFSNSRSEMNVSTLELGDSALYLCASSRDSPNSSPLHFGNGTRLTVT.

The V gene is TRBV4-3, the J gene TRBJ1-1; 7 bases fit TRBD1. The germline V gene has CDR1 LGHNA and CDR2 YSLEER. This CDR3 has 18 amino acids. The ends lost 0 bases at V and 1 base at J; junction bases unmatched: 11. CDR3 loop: CASSQEIGGPSGNTEAFF. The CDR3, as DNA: TGCGCCAGCAGCCAAGAAATAGGGGGCCCCTCAGGGAACACTGAAGCTTTCTTT.

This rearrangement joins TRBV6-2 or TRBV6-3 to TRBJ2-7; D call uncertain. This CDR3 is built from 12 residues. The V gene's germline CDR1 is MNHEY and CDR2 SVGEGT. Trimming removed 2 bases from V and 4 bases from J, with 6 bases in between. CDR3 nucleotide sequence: TGTGCCAGCAGTTACCCCTCTTACGAGCAGTACTTC. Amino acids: CASSYPSYEQYF.

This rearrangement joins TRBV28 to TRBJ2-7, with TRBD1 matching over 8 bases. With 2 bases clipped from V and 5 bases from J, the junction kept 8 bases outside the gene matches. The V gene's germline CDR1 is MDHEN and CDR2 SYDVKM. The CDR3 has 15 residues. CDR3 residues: CASSLDGRGRDEQYF. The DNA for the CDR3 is TGTGCCAGCAGTTTAGACGGCAGGGGGCGAGACGAGCAGTACTTC.

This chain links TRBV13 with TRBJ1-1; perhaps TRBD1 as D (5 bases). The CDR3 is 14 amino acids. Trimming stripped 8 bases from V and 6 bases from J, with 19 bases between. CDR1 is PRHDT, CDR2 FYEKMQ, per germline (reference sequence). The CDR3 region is CASYGGGDGAEAFF. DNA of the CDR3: TGTGCCAGCTACGGAGGAGGGGATGGGGCTGAAGCTTTCTTT.

The CDR3 DNA sequence: TGTGCCAGCAGCCAGTGGGGCGATGGCTACACCTTC. This gives the protein CASSQWGDGYTF. This rearrangement joins TRBV3-1 (or the pseudogene TRBV3-2) to TRBJ1-2; a weak D match, TRBD1 (5 bases). Germline lookup yields CDR1 LGHDT and CDR2 YNNKEL (reference sequence). This CDR3 contains 12 residues. Trimming shortened V by 3 bases and J by 6 bases, and 8 bases separated the two germline ends.